This TCR delta chain was found in a study of γδ T cells in repeated Plasmodium falciparum infection. TCRdb applied CATT to the multiplex PCR reads for clone calling. Of around 52,000 delta-chain clones in the sample, over 1.5% were seen once. Flow sorting of PBMC yielded separate Vgamma9/Vdelta2+ and Vdelta2-negative gammadelta T cell populations for bulk repertoire analysis. This CDR3 spans 16 amino acids. Germline-derived CDR1 and CDR2 are TSWWSYY and QGS. V was clipped by 0 bases and J by 0 bases, with 11 bases between them. The sample holds a few counts of this clone. The mismatch at residue 9 between this DNA's translation and the TCRdb protein of a much larger clone likely reflects a read error; the protein shown is translated from the DNA.

The receptor was isolated from a pool of human donors (malaria-infected and uninfected, not separated). The chain uses TRDV1 and TRDJ1; D unresolved. Sequencing was carried out using gamma-delta T cells from blood. The CDR3 sequence: CALGELPPSYTDKLIF. The CDR3 DNA reads as TGTGCTCTTGGGGAACTGCCCCCATCGTACACCGATAAACTCATCTTT.